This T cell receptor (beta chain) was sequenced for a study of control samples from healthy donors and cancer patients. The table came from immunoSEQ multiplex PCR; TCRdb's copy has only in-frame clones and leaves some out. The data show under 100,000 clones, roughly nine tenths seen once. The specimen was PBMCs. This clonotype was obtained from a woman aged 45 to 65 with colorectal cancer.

This CDR3 reads CASTRGSGSEQFF. CDR3 DNA sequence: TGTGCCAGCACCCGAGGATCGGGGAGTGAGCAGTTCTTC. This chain connects TRBV2 to TRBJ2-1; TRBD2 is a possible D gene (5 bases). V lost 7 bases to trimming and J lost 9 bases, with 16 bases between them. In germline, CDR1 is SNHLY, CDR2 FYNNEI. This CDR3 contains 13 residues.